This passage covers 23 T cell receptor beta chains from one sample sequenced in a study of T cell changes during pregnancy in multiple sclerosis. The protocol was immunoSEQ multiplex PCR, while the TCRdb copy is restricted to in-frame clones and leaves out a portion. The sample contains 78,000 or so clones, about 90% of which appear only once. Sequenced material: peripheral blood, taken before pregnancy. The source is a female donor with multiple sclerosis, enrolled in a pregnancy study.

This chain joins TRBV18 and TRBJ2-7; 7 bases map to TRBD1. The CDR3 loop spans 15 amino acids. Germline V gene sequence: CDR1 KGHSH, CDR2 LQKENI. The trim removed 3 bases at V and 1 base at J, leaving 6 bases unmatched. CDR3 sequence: CASSPGQDRSYEQYF. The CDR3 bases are TGTGCCAGCTCACCCGGACAGGATCGATCCTACGAGCAGTACTTC. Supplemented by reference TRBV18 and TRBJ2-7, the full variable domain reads NAGVMQNPRHLVRRRGQEARLRCSPMKGHSHVYWYRQLPEEGLKFMVYLQKENIIDESGMPKERFSAEFPKEGPSILRIQQVVRGDSAAYFCASSPGQDRSYEQYFGPGTRLTVT.

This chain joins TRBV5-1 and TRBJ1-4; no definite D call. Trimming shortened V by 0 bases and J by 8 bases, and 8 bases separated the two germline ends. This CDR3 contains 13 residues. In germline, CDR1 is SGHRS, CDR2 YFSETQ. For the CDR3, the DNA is TGCGCCAGCAGCTTGGACTCCCCAGAAAAACTGTTTTTT. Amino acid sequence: CASSLDSPEKLFF.

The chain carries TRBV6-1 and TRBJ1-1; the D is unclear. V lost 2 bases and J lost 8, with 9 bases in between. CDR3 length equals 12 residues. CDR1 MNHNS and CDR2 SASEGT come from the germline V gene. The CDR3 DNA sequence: TGTGCCAGCAGTGAATTTAGTACCGAAGCTTTCTTT. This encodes CASSEFSTEAFF.

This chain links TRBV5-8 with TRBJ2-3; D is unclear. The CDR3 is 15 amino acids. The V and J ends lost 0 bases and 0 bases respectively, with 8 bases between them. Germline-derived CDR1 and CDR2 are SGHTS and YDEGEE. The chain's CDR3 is CASSLVAVSTDTQYF. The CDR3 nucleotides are TGTGCCAGCAGCTTGGTCGCAGTTAGCACAGATACGCAGTATTTT.

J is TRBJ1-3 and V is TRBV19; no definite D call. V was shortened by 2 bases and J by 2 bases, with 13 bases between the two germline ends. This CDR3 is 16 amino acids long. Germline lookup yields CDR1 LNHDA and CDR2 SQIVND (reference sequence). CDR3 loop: CASSILPGIPGNTIYF. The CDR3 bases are TGTGCCAGTAGTATATTACCCGGGATCCCTGGAAACACCATATATTTT.

The CDR3 DNA follows: TGCGCCAGCAGCCAAGTATTAGGGGGCCGCTCCTACGAGCAGTACTTC. Amino acids: CASSQVLGGRSYEQYF. The chain recombines TRBV4-1 with TRBJ2-7; 7 nucleotides agree with TRBD1. V trimming: 1 base; J trimming: 0 bases; junction bases outside the gene matches: 6. This CDR3 has 16 amino acids. The germline V gene encodes CDR1 MGHRA and CDR2 YSYEKL.

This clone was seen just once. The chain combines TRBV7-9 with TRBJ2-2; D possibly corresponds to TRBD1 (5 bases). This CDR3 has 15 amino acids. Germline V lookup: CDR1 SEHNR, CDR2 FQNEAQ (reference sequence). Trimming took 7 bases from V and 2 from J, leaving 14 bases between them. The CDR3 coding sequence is TGTGCCAGCACCAAGACAGCCCTAAACACCGGGGAGCTGTTTTTT. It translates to CASTKTALNTGELFF. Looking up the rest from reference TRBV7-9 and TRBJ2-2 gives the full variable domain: DTGVSQNPRHKITKRGQNVTFRCDPISEHNRLYWYRQTLGQGPEFLTYFQNEAQLEKSRLLSDRFSAERPKGSFSTLEIQRTEQGDSAMYLCASTKTALNTGELFFGEGSRLTVL.

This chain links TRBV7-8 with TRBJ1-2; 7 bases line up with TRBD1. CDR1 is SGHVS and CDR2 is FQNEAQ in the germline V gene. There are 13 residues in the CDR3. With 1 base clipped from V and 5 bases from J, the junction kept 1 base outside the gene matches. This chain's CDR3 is CASSLGQGYGYTF. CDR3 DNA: TGTGCCAGCAGCTTAGGACAGGGATATGGCTACACCTTC. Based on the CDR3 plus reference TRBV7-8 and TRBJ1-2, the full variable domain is GAGVSQSPRYKVAKRGQDVALRCDPISGHVSLFWYQQALGQGPEFLTYFQNEAQLDKSGLPSDRFFAERPEGSVSTLKIQRTQQEDSAVYLCASSLGQGYGYTFGSGTRLTVV.

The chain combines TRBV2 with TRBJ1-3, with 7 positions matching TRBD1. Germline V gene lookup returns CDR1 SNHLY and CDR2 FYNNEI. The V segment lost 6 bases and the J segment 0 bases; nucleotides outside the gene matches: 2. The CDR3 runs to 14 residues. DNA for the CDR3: TGTGCCAGCAGGGACAGGCCCTCTGGAAACACCATATATTTT. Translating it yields CASRDRPSGNTIYF.

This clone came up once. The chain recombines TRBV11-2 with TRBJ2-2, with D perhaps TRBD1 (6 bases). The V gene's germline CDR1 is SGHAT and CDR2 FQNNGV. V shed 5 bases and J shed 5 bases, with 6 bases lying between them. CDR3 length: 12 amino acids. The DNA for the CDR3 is TGTGCCAGCAGCCAGGGGACCGGGGAGCTGTTTTTT. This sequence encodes CASSQGTGELFF.

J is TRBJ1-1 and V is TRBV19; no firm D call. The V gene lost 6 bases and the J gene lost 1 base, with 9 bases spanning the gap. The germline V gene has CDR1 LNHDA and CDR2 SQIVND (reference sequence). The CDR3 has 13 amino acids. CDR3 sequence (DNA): TGTGCCAGTAGCCCCCACACGAACACTGAAGCTTTCTTT. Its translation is CASSPHTNTEAFF.

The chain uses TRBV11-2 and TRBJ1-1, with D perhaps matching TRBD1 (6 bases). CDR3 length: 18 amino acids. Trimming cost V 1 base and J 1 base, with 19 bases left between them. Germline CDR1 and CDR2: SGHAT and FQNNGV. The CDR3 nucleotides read TGTGCCAGCAGCTTAGGGTTTCCCAGGGGTGGTACGAACACTGAAGCTTTCTTT. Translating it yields CASSLGFPRGGTNTEAFF.

This CDR3 reads CATGRGQNSGNTIYF. CDR3 bases: TGTGCCACCGGGAGGGGACAGAACTCTGGAAACACCATATATTTT. The V gene is TRBV10-3, the J gene TRBJ1-3; TRBD1 agrees at 7 bases. The germline V gene encodes CDR1 ENHRY and CDR2 SYGVKD. This CDR3 is 15 amino acids long. The V and J ends lost 10 bases and 0 bases, in that order; junction bases with no gene match: 9.

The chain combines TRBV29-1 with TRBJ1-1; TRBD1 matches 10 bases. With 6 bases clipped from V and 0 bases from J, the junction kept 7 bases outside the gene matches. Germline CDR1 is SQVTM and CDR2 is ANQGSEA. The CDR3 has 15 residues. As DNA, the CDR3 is TGCAGCGTCCTCGACAGGGGGCATATGAACACTGAAGCTTTCTTT. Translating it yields CSVLDRGHMNTEAFF. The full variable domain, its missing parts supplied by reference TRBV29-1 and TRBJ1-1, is SAVISQKPSRDICQRGTSLTIQCQVDSQVTMMFWYRQQPGQSLTLIATANQGSEATYESGFVIDKFPISRPNLTFSTLTVSNMSPEDSSIYLCSVLDRGHMNTEAFFGQGTRLTVV.

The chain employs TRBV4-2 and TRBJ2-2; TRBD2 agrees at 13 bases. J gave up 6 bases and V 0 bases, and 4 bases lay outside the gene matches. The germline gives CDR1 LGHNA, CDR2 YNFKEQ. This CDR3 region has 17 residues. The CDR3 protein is CASSQETSGGAPGELFF. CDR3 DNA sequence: TGTGCCAGCAGCCAAGAAACTAGCGGGGGGGCCCCCGGGGAGCTGTTTTTT.

CDR3 nucleotides: TGCGCCAGCAGCTTAATTGGGTGGAGGTCCTACAATGAGCAGTTCTTC. Translated, it gives CASSLIGWRSYNEQFF. The J gene is TRBJ2-1, the V gene TRBV5-1; tentative D call: TRBD2 (5 bases). CDR1 SGHRS and CDR2 YFSETQ come from the germline V gene. CDR3 length: 16 residues. Trimming took 2 bases from V and 1 from J, leaving 13 bases between them.

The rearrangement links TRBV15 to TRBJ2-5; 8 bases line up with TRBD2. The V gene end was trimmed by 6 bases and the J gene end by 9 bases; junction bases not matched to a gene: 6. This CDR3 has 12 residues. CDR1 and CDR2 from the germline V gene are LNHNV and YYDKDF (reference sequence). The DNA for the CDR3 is TGTGCCACCAGGCGGGGGGCCTCGGCCCAGTACTTC. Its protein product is CATRRGASAQYF.

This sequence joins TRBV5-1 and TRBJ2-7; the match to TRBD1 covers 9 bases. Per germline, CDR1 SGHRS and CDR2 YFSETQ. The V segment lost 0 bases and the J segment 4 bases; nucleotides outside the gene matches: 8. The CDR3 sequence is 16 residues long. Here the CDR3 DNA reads TGCGCCAGCAGCTTGGGTGGGACAGGGAATTTTTACGAGCAGTACTTC. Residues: CASSLGGTGNFYEQYF.

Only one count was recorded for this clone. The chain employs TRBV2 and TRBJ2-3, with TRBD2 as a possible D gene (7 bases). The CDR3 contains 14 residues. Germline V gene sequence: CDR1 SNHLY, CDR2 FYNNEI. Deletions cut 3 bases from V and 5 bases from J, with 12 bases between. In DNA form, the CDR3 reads TGTGCCAGCAGTGATCGGGGGGCGGAAGATACGCAGTATTTT. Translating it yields CASSDRGAEDTQYF.

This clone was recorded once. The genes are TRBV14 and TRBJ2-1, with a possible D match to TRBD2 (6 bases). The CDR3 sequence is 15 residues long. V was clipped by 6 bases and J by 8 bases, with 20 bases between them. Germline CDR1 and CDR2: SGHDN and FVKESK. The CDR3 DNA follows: TGTGCCAGCAGTGTGAGACTAGTTTTGGCCGATGAGCAGTTCTTC. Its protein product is CASSVRLVLADEQFF.

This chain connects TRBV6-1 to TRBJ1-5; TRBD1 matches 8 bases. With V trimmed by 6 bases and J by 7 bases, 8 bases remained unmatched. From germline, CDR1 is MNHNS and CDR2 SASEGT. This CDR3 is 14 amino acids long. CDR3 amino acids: CASRLAGGGQPQHF. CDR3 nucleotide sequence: TGTGCCAGCAGACTTGCAGGGGGCGGCCAGCCCCAGCATTTT.

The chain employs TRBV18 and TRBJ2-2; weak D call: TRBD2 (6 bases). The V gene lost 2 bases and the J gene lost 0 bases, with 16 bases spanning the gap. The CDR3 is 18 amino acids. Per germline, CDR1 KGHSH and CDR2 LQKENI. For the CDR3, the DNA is TGTGCCAGCTCACCAGGAGGGCTGTGGGCCCCGAACACCGGGGAGCTGTTTTTT. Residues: CASSPGGLWAPNTGELFF.

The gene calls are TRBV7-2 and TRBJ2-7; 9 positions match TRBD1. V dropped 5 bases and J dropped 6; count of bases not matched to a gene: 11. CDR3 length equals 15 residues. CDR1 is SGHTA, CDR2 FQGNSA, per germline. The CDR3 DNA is TGTGCCAGCAGCCCATCGGGACAGGGAAAAGGCGAGCAGTACTTC. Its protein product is CASSPSGQGKGEQYF.